This TCR beta chain was retrieved from a study of blood T cell repertoires in COVID-19. Overall study context: Nucleic acid was either cDNA or gDNA, and it came from T cells, B-cell-depleted T cells, or PBMCs.

Germline V gene lookup returns CDR1 SGHNT and CDR2 YYREEE (reference sequence). The V gene end was trimmed by 3 bases and the J gene end by 1 base; junction bases not matched to a gene: 6. This CDR3 region has 15 residues. Authors' analysis steps: From reference gene primer amplification, estimates of nucleated cell counts were derived. TCRdb keeps only in-frame clones here, not all; method: immunoSEQ multiplex PCR. V, J and clone size are those of that table, while D and trimming were read from the DNA. Of roughly 65,000 clones in the sample, around 85% were seen once. The gene calls are TRBV5-4 and TRBJ1-1; TRBD1 matches 7 bases. The sequencing input was peripheral blood. This clonotype was obtained from a woman older than 75 with active or convalescent COVID-19. The CDR3 loop is CASSSTGTANTEAFF. CDR3 sequence (DNA): TGTGCCAGCAGCTCGACCGGGACAGCGAACACTGAAGCTTTCTTT.